This passage covers 24 T cell receptor beta chains from one sample sequenced in a study of T-cell reconstitution after alpha-beta-depleted transplantation in children. Using unique molecular identifiers, the investigators prepared the TCRbeta library. TCRdb reanalysed the PCR reads using MiXCR and keeps one entry per CDR3 protein. The table includes around 210,000 distinct CDR3 sequences, 6.6% detected once. Specimen: PBMCs, collected before TCRalphabeta/CD19-depleted stem cell transplant. These receptors all come from a boy aged 2 to 10 with acute lymphoblastic leukemia, due to receive a stem cell transplant.

This clonotype was seen at least ten times. The V call is TRBV11-2, the J call TRBJ2-2, with 10 bases that match TRBD2. The V and J ends lost 9 bases and 7 bases, in that order; junction bases with no gene match: 26. The CDR3 sequence is 20 residues long. CDR1 and CDR2 from the germline V gene are SGHAT and FQNNGV. In nucleotides, the CDR3 is TGTGCCAGGCGTCCCCCCCTGGATCAAAGCCTAGCGGGAGAGAACGGGGAGCTGTTTTTT. This codes for CARRPPLDQSLAGENGELFF.

This clonotype came up many times. This sequence joins TRBV6-5 and TRBJ2-7; D tentatively reads TRBD1 or TRBD2 (5 bases each). Deletions cut 3 bases from V and 5 bases from J, with 11 bases between. CDR3 length: 13 amino acids. Looked up from germline, CDR1 is MNHEY and CDR2 is SVGAGI. CDR3 nucleotides: TGTGCCAGCAGTTATGGGGGTTCGAACGAGCAGTACTTC. Amino acid sequence: CASSYGGSNEQYF.

The chain employs TRBV7-3 and TRBJ2-1, with D possibly being TRBD1 or TRBD2 (5 bases each). Germline CDR1 reads SGHTA; CDR2 reads FQGTGA. The CDR3 is 16 amino acids. V was clipped by 1 base and J by 5 bases, with 15 bases between them. The DNA of the CDR3 is TGTGCCAGCAGCTTAAGCCGGGACGGCCGACACAATGAGCAGTTCTTC. Encoded protein: CASSLSRDGRHNEQFF.

This clonotype was seen many times. CDR3 in amino acids: CASSLGYTDTQYF. The DNA for the CDR3 is TGTGCCAGCAGTTTAGGCTACACAGATACGCAGTATTTT. The chain has TRBV12-3 or TRBV12-4 and TRBJ2-3, with D uncertain. The CDR3 spans 13 residues. Trimming shortened V by 1 base and J by 2 bases, and 4 bases separated the two germline ends.

This clonotype was picked up many times. The V and J genes are TRBV6-1 and TRBJ2-1; no definite D call. V was cut by 5 bases and J by 0 bases, with 11 bases left in between. CDR1 and CDR2 from the germline V gene are MNHNS and SASEGT. The length of the CDR3 is 15 residues. This CDR3 reads CASSTDGRSYNEQFF. As DNA, the CDR3 is TGTGCCAGCAGTACGGACGGTCGCTCCTACAATGAGCAGTTCTTC.

Only a few counts were recorded for this clonotype. The chain links TRBV7-9 to TRBJ2-5; perhaps TRBD2 as D (6 bases). This CDR3 has 16 residues. V was pared by 2 bases and J by 1 base, with 14 bases between. Germline assignment: CDR1 SEHNR and CDR2 FQNEAQ (reference sequence). The CDR3 is CASSLSRLGGQETQYF. CDR3 nucleotide sequence: TGTGCCAGCAGCTTAAGCCGATTGGGGGGCCAAGAGACCCAGTACTTC.

This clonotype was seen many times. The genes are TRBV6-5 and TRBJ2-4; the match to TRBD1 covers 9 bases. The J segment lost 8 bases and the V segment lost 2 bases, leaving 4 bases of the junction unmatched. The CDR3 runs 14 residues. Germline V gives CDR1 MNHEY, CDR2 SVGAGI. The CDR3 loop is CASSYKTGGHIQYF. CDR3 DNA: TGTGCCAGCAGTTACAAGACAGGGGGTCACATTCAGTACTTC.

The table lists this clonotype with many counts. The J gene is TRBJ2-1, the V gene TRBV29-1; 8 nucleotides agree with TRBD2. This CDR3 contains 13 residues. With V trimmed by 7 bases and J by 3 bases, 5 bases remained unmatched. Per the germline V gene, CDR1 is SQVTM and CDR2 is ANQGSEA. The CDR3 loop is CSASGTSYNEQFF. CDR3 nucleotides: TGCAGCGCTTCCGGGACTAGCTACAATGAGCAGTTCTTC.

The table lists this clonotype with many counts. CDR3 region: CAWTGSPSVSNEQFF. Here the CDR3 DNA reads TGTGCCTGGACGGGGAGCCCCTCAGTGAGTAATGAGCAGTTCTTC. The chain carries TRBV30 and TRBJ2-1; D perhaps matches TRBD2 (5 bases). CDR1 is GTSNPN, CDR2 SVGIG, per germline (reference sequence). CDR3 size: 15 residues. Trimming took off 4 bases at V and 7 bases at J, with 20 bases between the two ends.

This clonotype was counted ten times or more. This chain uses TRBV14 with TRBJ2-5; D may match TRBD1 or TRBD2 (5 bases each). Germline lookup yields CDR1 SGHDN and CDR2 FVKESK. This CDR3 has 13 residues. V was shortened by 3 bases and J by 4 bases, with 9 bases between the two germline ends. The CDR3 sequence is CASSQVGGETQYF. CDR3 nucleotides: TGTGCCAGCAGCCAGGTTGGGGGAGAGACCCAGTACTTC.

This sequence joins TRBV7-6 and TRBJ2-1; 9 positions agree with TRBD1. The CDR3 runs 15 residues. In germline, CDR1 is SGHVS, CDR2 FNYEAQ. V gave up 2 bases and J gave up 7 bases; unmatched junction bases: 6. This CDR3 reads CASSLTQGAGNEQFF. The CDR3 DNA is TGTGCCAGCAGCTTAACACAGGGGGCGGGAAATGAGCAGTTCTTC.

This sequence joins TRBV20-1 and TRBJ1-3, with D uncertain. Between the trimmed V and J ends, which lost 0 bases and 0 bases, there was a span of 9 bases. This CDR3 is built from 15 residues. Looked up from germline, CDR1 is DFQATT and CDR2 is SNEGSKA (reference sequence). The CDR3 DNA sequence: TGCAGTGCTAGAGATCCCCGGAGCTCTGGAAACACCATATATTTT. Translation gives CSARDPRSSGNTIYF.

This clonotype showed up just once. V is TRBV7-2 and J is TRBJ2-3; D is ambiguous. Trimming took off 2 bases at V and 0 bases at J, with 12 bases between the two ends. The germline V gene encodes CDR1 SGHTA and CDR2 FQGNSA. This CDR3 region has 16 residues. CDR3 nucleotides: TGTGCCAGCAGCTTAAACGCAGGCGCAAGCACAGATACGCAGTATTTT. The encoded protein is CASSLNAGASTDTQYF. The full variable domain, completed using reference TRBV7-2 and TRBJ2-3, is GAGVSQSPSNKVTEKGKDVELRCDPISGHTALYWYRQSLGQGLEFLIYFQGNSAPDKSGLPSDRFSAERTGGSVSTLTIQRTQQEDSAVYLCASSLNAGASTDTQYFGPGTRLTVL.

V usage is TRBV10-3 and J usage is TRBJ2-5, with a possible D match to TRBD2 (5 bases). The length of the CDR3 is 14 residues. Germline CDR1 is ENHRY and CDR2 is SYGVKD. V was pared by 1 base and J by 5 bases, with 11 bases between. The CDR3 reads CAISEFVGDETQYF. CDR3 DNA sequence: TGTGCCATCAGTGAGTTCGTGGGAGACGAGACCCAGTACTTC.

The CDR3 loop reads CASSDALPGKNTGELFF. CDR3 bases: TGCGCCAGCAGCGACGCGCTCCCGGGGAAGAACACCGGGGAGCTGTTTTTT. The chain uses TRBV10-1 and TRBJ2-2, with TRBD2 as a possible D gene (5 bases). Trimming removed 6 bases from V and 1 base from J, with 18 bases in between. The CDR3 extends over 17 amino acids. CDR1 is WNHNN and CDR2 is SYGVQD in the germline V gene (reference sequence).

This clonotype was detected many times. This chain connects TRBV2 to TRBJ1-6; unclear D gene. V dropped 8 bases and J dropped 5 bases, with 7 bases sitting between them. The germline CDR1 and CDR2 sequences are SNHLY and FYNNEI. The CDR3 contains 12 residues. Here the CDR3 DNA reads TGTGCCAGCGGCGGAAATAATTCACCCCTCCACTTT. It encodes CASGGNNSPLHF.

This clonotype showed up many times. The V call is TRBV7-9, the J call TRBJ2-1, with a tentative D call TRBD2 (6 bases). The CDR3 is made up of 13 amino acids. The germline CDR1 and CDR2 sequences are SEHNR and FQNEAQ (reference sequence). V was cut by 2 bases and J by 7 bases, with 9 bases left in between. Here the CDR3 DNA reads TGTGCCAGCAGCTTAACAGCGGGTAATGAGCAGTTCTTC. This gives the protein CASSLTAGNEQFF.

Remarks on this clonotype: Being one base from a much bigger clone, this may be a read error. The chain carries TRBV29-1 and TRBJ2-3; D is ambiguous. Trimming left V 3 bases short and J 6 bases short, with 10 bases between. Germline CDR1 is SQVTM and CDR2 is ANQGSEA. The CDR3 consists of 12 residues. Written as DNA, the CDR3 is TGCAGCGTTGAGGCAGCGACGGATACGCAGTATTTT. Its protein product is CSVEAATDTQYF.

This clonotype was observed a few times. The chain is built from TRBV29-1 and TRBJ1-1, with D perhaps matching TRBD1 (6 bases). The ends were cut back, 0 bases at V and 6 bases at J, with 17 bases in the middle. In germline, CDR1 is SQVTM, CDR2 ANQGSEA. The CDR3 is made up of 15 amino acids. The CDR3 reads CSVEEGASGLAEAFF. The CDR3 bases are TGCAGCGTTGAAGAGGGGGCTTCGGGGCTCGCTGAAGCTTTCTTT. Using reference TRBV29-1 and TRBJ1-1 for the parts outside the CDR3, the full variable domain is SAVISQKPSRDICQRGTSLTIQCQVDSQVTMMFWYRQQPGQSLTLIATANQGSEATYESGFVIDKFPISRPNLTFSTLTVSNMSPEDSSIYLCSVEEGASGLAEAFFGQGTRLTVV.

In DNA form, the CDR3 reads TGTGCCAGCAGCTCGCGGGCTAACAATGAGCAGTTCTTC. Its translation: CASSSRANNEQFF. The chain employs TRBV7-6 and TRBJ2-1, with D tentatively TRBD2 (5 bases). The CDR3 covers 13 residues. Trimming cost V 4 bases and J 5 bases, with 9 bases left between them. Per germline, CDR1 SGHVS and CDR2 FNYEAQ. The variable domain in full, with the rest retrieved from reference TRBV7-6 and TRBJ2-1, is GAGVSQSPRYKVTKRGQDVALRCDPISGHVSLYWYRQALGQGPEFLTYFNYEAQQDKSGLPNDRFSAERPEGSISTLTIQRTEQRDSAMYRCASSSRANNEQFFGPGTRLTVL.

In this sample, this clonotype turned up many times. J is TRBJ2-2 and V is TRBV5-4; 11 nucleotides align to TRBD2. From germline, CDR1 is SGHNT and CDR2 YYREEE (reference sequence). The V gene end was trimmed by 4 bases and the J gene end by 3 bases; junction bases not matched to a gene: 5. The CDR3 is 16 residues long. This CDR3 is CASSPLAGVDTGELFF. CDR3 DNA: TGTGCCAGCAGCCCACTAGCGGGAGTAGACACCGGGGAGCTGTTTTTT.

This clonotype was observed a handful of times. V is TRBV30 and J is TRBJ2-7, with D perhaps TRBD2 (5 bases). Germline V lookup: CDR1 GTSNPN, CDR2 SVGIG (reference sequence). The CDR3 spans 12 residues. The CDR3 spells CAHGLGPYEQYF. DNA of the CDR3: TGTGCACACGGACTGGGCCCCTACGAGCAGTACTTC.

This clonotype was counted at least ten times. The CDR3 sequence is CASSLVGGPQETQYF. CDR3 nucleotides: TGTGCCAGCAGCTTAGTTGGGGGGCCTCAAGAGACCCAGTACTTC. The chain is built from TRBV7-2 and TRBJ2-5, with D perhaps given as TRBD1 or TRBD2 (6 bases each). Trimming shortened V by 1 base and J by 2 bases, and 11 bases separated the two germline ends. The CDR3 runs to 15 residues. The germline V gene has CDR1 SGHTA and CDR2 FQGNSA.

This clonotype was seen many times. The chain is built from TRBV20-1 and TRBJ1-5, with no clear D. V was cut by 6 bases and J by 5 bases, with 8 bases left in between. This CDR3 spans 11 amino acids. Germline V gene sequence: CDR1 DFQATT, CDR2 SNEGSKA (reference sequence). This chain's CDR3 is CSARRDQPQHF. The CDR3 nucleotides read TGCAGTGCCCGACGGGATCAGCCCCAGCATTTT.